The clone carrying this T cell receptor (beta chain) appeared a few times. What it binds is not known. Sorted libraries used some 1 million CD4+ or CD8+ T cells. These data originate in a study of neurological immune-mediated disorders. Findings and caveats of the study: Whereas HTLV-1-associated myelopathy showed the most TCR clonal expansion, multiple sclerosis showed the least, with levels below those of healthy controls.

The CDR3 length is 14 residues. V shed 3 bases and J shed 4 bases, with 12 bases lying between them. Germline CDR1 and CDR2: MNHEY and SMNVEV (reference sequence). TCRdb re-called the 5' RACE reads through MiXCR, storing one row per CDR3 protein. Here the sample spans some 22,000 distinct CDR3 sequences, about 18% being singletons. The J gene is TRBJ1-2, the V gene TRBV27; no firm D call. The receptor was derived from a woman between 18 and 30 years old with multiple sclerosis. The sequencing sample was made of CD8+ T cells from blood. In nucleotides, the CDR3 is TGTGCCAGCAGTTTCTCGCGGAATGGCTATGGCTACACCTTC. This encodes CASSFSRNGYGYTF.